This TCR beta chain was captured in a study of blood T cell repertoires in COVID-19 (dated by TCRdb to the early 2020s). At the level of the whole study: Samples from collaborators originated in the United States, Italy and Spain and spanned both the acute and convalescent phases of COVID-19. The prospective study material was composed of cDNA or gDNA derived from T cells, B-cell-depleted T cells, or PBMCs. Deeply sampled blood TCRbeta repertoires from subjects exposed to, actively infected with, or recovered from COVID-19 were included in the dataset. The repertoires were released in a freely available public database intended as a resource for research on the immune response to SARS-CoV-2. Samples came from the ongoing ImmuneRACE study (first 160 participants) plus 1,254 subjects from 6 global collaborators. The sample metadata nearly always contained a de-identified subject ID, COVID-19 status, age in years and sex. Where available, HLA class I and class II types were obtained from metadata supplied by the sample provider rather than from assay-based typing. Overall results and qualifications from the work: The quantity of clinical and demographic metadata differed by source and by participant and was supplied without curation.

Each collaborating institution followed its own protocols to collect whole blood in K2EDTA tubes. For TCRbeta analysis, collaborator samples were shipped as frozen whole blood, as isolated PBMCs, or as DNA extracted from either sample type. As to this clone: This clone's antigen is unknown. No base qualities exist here, and no much larger clone lies one base off it.

The CDR3 sequence holds 16 residues, the cysteine and phenylalanine included. Of the read, only the CDR3 DNA is kept; its 48 bases are in frame from base 1. The germline V gene provides CDR1 SGHTS and CDR2 YDEGEE. From V the trimming removes 5 bases and from J it removes 3 bases, while the gene matches leave 9 bases of the junction unaccounted for. TCRbeta CDR3 regions were amplified from genomic DNA by means of the immunoSEQ Assay, a bias-controlled multiplex PCR. Processing in the source paper ran as follows. Within the assay, amplification of reference gene primers was used to estimate how many nucleated cells each sample contained. To quantify the absolute abundance of each unique TCRbeta CDR3 rearrangement, sequence reads were collapsed and filtered. For each sample, productive Simpson clonality was calculated as the square root of Simpson's diversity index over productive rearrangements. Not all clones reach the TCRdb copy of this immuneACCESS table, which keeps in-frame sequences only. Checked studies attribute under half of the gap to unresolved V genes and leave the rest unexplained. From that table come the V and J calls and clone size; the DNA was used to work out D and trimming. The sample yields tens of thousands of clones; approximately 90% were counted once. The biggest ten clones account for under 2.5% of the sample.

Recombination joined TRBV5-8 with TRBJ1-2, and 11 bases in between align with TRBD1. The sequenced material came from peripheral blood. The TCR comes from a man aged 45-65 years with active COVID-19. CDR3 loop: CASSPGTGGVYYGYTF. The DNA sequence is TGTGCCAGCAGTCCCGGGACAGGGGGGGTCTACTATGGCTACACCTTC.